The clone carrying this TCR beta chain was counted only a few times. The source of the sample is a study of blood T cell repertoires in COVID-19. Assay used: immunoSEQ multiplex PCR; TCRdb lists only in-frame clones, some missing. The repertoire holds fewer than 250,000 clones, with about 86% as singletons. The receptor's source is a woman between 50 and 59 years old with acute or convalescent COVID-19. Source material: peripheral blood.

CDR3 loop: CASNLISGRDTGELFF. The CDR3 nucleotides are TGTGCCAGTAACCTTATAAGCGGGAGGGACACCGGGGAGCTGTTTTTT. The chain combines TRBV19 with TRBJ2-2; 10 bases are a match to TRBD2. Germline V gene sequence: CDR1 LNHDA, CDR2 SQIVND (reference sequence). V lost 7 bases to trimming and J lost 3 bases; unmatched junction nucleotides: 8. The CDR3 loop spans 16 amino acids.